These T cell receptor beta chains were read from a single sample in a study of post-analysis software for immune sequencing data. TCRdb ran MiXCR on the PCR reads and lists one entry per CDR3 protein. The sample has roughly 600,000 distinct CDR3 sequences; roughly 45% are singletons. Specimen: blood. The receptors here all came from a girl between 10 and 17 years old with multiple sclerosis. Each CDR3 is given with its conserved first and last residue. The D gene is left open where the match is weak. Clone sizes are given selectively: once, few, many, or a class where the clone is expanded.

CDR3aa	CDR3nt	d_gene	abundance	v_gene	j_gene
CASSLAPGAANYGYTF	TGCGCCAGCAGCCTCGCCCCGGGGGCAGCTAACTATGGCTACACCTTC	NA	NA	TRBV5-1	TRBJ1-2
CASSSTGTSGRVTDTQYF	TGTGCCAGCAGCTCCACCGGGACTAGCGGGAGAGTAACAGATACGCAGTATTTT	TRBD2	NA	TRBV5-5	TRBJ2-3
CASSSSPGQAYEDGYTF	TGTGCCAGCAGTTCCTCTCCGGGACAGGCTTACGAAGATGGCTACACCTTC	TRBD1	NA	TRBV27	TRBJ1-2
CASSRQGNAKNIQYF	TGTGCCAGCAGTCGACAGGGGAACGCCAAAAACATTCAGTACTTC	TRBD1	few	TRBV7-9	TRBJ2-4
CASSPRIQETQYF	TGTGCCAGCAGCCCTAGGATTCAAGAGACCCAGTACTTC	NA	few	TRBV7-9	TRBJ2-5
CSAKRLAGGDEQFF	TGCAGTGCTAAACGGCTAGCGGGAGGAGATGAGCAGTTCTTC	TRBD2	NA	TRBV20-1	TRBJ2-1
CAISETPRETQYF	TGTGCCATCAGTGAGACTCCAAGAGAGACCCAGTACTTC	NA	NA	TRBV10-3	TRBJ2-5
CASSLDPRASGNQPQHF	TGTGCCAGCAGCTTAGATCCAAGGGCAAGTGGCAATCAGCCCCAGCATTTT	NA	NA	TRBV11-2	TRBJ1-5
CASSVLQGSAKNIQYF	TGCGCCAGCAGCGTACTACAGGGTTCAGCCAAAAACATTCAGTACTTC	NA	once	TRBV5-1	TRBJ2-4
CVSSQPLRERYNEQFF	TGCGTCAGCAGCCAACCCCTTCGGGAGAGATACAATGAGCAGTTCTTC	NA	NA	TRBV4-1	TRBJ2-1
CTSRVGTSTYEQYF	TGTACCAGCAGAGTAGGGACTTCGACCTACGAGCAGTACTTC	NA	NA	TRBV6-6	TRBJ2-7
CASSTRIDMQYF	TGTGCCAGCAGTACCAGAATAGATATGCAGTATTTT	NA	once	TRBV12-3/TRBV12-4	TRBJ2-3
CASSDLLDGSYNEQFF	TGTGCCAGCAGTGATCTCCTGGATGGATCCTACAATGAGCAGTTCTTC	NA	NA	TRBV12-3/TRBV12-4	TRBJ2-1
CASSGLAVTETQYF	TGTGCCAGCAGCGGGCTAGCGGTTACGGAGACCCAGTACTTC	TRBD2	NA	TRBV2	TRBJ2-5
CSARTPWREKEYNEQFF	TGCAGTGCTCGAACCCCATGGAGGGAGAAGGAGTACAATGAGCAGTTCTTC	NA	NA	TRBV20-1	TRBJ2-1
CASRTRDNYEQYF	TGTGCCAGCAGAACTCGGGACAACTACGAGCAGTACTTC	NA	NA	TRBV28	TRBJ2-7
CASSLKAGYEQYF	TGCGCCAGCAGCTTGAAGGCGGGCTACGAGCAGTACTTC	NA	NA	TRBV5-1	TRBJ2-7
CASSTGTGGRPYEQYF	TGCGCCAGCAGCACCGGGACAGGGGGCCGCCCTTACGAGCAGTACTTC	TRBD1	NA	TRBV5-1	TRBJ2-7
CSVGWKSEAFF	TGCAGCGTTGGGTGGAAGTCTGAAGCTTTCTTT	NA	few	TRBV29-1	TRBJ1-1
CAISFHSGSSDTQYF	TGTGCCATCAGTTTCCATAGCGGGAGTTCAGATACGCAGTATTTT	TRBD2	few	TRBV10-3	TRBJ2-3